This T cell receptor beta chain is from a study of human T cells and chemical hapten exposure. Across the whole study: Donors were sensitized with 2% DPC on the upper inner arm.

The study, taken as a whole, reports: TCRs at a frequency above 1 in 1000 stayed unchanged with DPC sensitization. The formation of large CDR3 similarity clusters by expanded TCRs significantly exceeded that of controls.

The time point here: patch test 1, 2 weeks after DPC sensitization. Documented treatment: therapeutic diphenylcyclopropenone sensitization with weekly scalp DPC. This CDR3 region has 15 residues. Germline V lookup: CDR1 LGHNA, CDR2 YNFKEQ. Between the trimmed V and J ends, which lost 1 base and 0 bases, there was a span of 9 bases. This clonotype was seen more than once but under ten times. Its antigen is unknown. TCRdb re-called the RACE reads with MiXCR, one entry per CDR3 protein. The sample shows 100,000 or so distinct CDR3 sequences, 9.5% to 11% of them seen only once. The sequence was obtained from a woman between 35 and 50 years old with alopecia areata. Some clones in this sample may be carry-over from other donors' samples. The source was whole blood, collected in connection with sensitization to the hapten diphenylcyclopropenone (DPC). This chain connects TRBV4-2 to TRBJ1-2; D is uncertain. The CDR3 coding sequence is TGTGCCAGCAGCCAAGCTTCAGGAACTAACTATGGCTACACCTTC. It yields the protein CASSQASGTNYGYTF.